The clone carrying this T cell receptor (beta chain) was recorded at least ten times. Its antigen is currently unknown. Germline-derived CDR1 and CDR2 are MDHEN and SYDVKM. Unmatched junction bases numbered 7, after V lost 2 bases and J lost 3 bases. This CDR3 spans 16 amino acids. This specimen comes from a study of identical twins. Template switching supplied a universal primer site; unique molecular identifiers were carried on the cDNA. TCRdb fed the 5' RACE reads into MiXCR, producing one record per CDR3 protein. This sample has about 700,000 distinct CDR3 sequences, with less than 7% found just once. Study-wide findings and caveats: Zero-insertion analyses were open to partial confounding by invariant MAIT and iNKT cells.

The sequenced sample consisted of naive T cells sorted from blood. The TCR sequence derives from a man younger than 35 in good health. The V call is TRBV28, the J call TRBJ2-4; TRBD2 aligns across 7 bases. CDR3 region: CASSLGGGVVKNIQYF. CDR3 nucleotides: TGTGCCAGCAGTTTAGGGGGGGGAGTGGTCAAAAACATTCAGTACTTC. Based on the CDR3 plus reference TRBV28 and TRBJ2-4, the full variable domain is DVKVTQSSRYLVKRTGEKVFLECVQDMDHENMFWYRQDPGLGLRLIYFSYDVKMKEKGDIPEGYSVSREKKERFSLILESASTNQTSMYLCASSLGGGVVKNIQYFGAGTRLSVL.